The next 27 T cell receptor beta chains were all read from a single sample in a study of cytomegalovirus exposure and HLA in healthy donors. 60 Vbeta and 13 Jbeta primers were used in PCR. The table came from immunoSEQ multiplex PCR; TCRdb's copy has only in-frame clones and leaves some out. The sample has around 180,000 clones, roughly 70% seen once; the top ten hold roughly 1.6%. Sequencing input: PBMCs. The receptors come from a girl between 10 and 17 years old in good health and CMV-seronegative.

This clone was seen a few times. This chain joins TRBV5-1 and TRBJ1-1; the match to TRBD1 covers 8 bases. Germline assignment: CDR1 SGHRS and CDR2 YFSETQ. The CDR3 loop spans 14 amino acids. V lost 2 bases and J lost 1; bases outside the gene matches: 1. CDR3 nucleotide sequence: TGCGCCAGCAGCTTCGGGACAGGGAACACTGAAGCTTTCTTT. Protein product: CASSFGTGNTEAFF.

This clone has more than one count but fewer than ten. CDR3 coding DNA: TGTGCCAGCTCATCCCCCCCGACAGGGAGGTACGAGCAGTACTTC. Amino acids: CASSSPPTGRYEQYF. The genes are TRBV18 and TRBJ2-7; D is perhaps TRBD1 (7 bases). The germline V gene encodes CDR1 KGHSH and CDR2 LQKENI. V lost 5 bases and J 4 bases, leaving 18 bases between the germline ends. This CDR3 region has 15 residues. Based on the CDR3 plus reference TRBV18 and TRBJ2-7, the full variable domain is NAGVMQNPRHLVRRRGQEARLRCSPMKGHSHVYWYRQLPEEGLKFMVYLQKENIIDESGMPKERFSAEFPKEGPSILRIQQVVRGDSAAYFCASSSPPTGRYEQYFGPGTRLTVT.

The rearrangement links TRBV5-1 to TRBJ2-7; D gene ambiguous. V lost 0 bases, J lost 1 base, and 17 bases lay in between. Germline V gene data show CDR1 as SGHRS and CDR2 as YFSETQ. The length of the CDR3 is 17 residues. CDR3 nucleotide sequence: TGCGCCAGCAGCTTGGAAACCGGCGGTACCTATTCCTACGAGCAGTACTTC. Translating it yields CASSLETGGTYSYEQYF.

The CDR3 region has the DNA TGTGCCAGCAGCTTGGCGACCTCGGAGCCTGAAGCTTTCTTT. It translates to CASSLATSEPEAFF. The V call is TRBV5-6, the J call TRBJ1-1, with no clear D. This CDR3 contains 14 residues. V shed 0 bases and J shed 6 bases, with 12 bases lying between them. Per the germline V gene, CDR1 is SGHDT and CDR2 is YYEEEE.

This chain uses TRBV11-2 with TRBJ2-3, with 7 bases fitting TRBD2. Germline loops: CDR1 SGHAT, CDR2 FQNNGV. The CDR3 runs 14 residues. V was pared by 1 base and J by 4 bases, with 2 bases of the junction left unmatched. CDR3 nucleotides: TGTGCCAGCAGCTTAGGAGCGGGATCAGATACGCAGTATTTT. Encoded protein: CASSLGAGSDTQYF.

The genes are TRBV19 and TRBJ2-2, with TRBD2 as a possible D gene (7 bases). Trimming pared 8 bases from V and 2 bases from J, leaving 12 bases between. The CDR3 spans 14 residues. Germline CDR1 and CDR2: LNHDA and SQIVND (reference sequence). The CDR3 reads CASARGGNTGELFF. DNA for the CDR3: TGTGCCAGTGCGAGGGGGGGCAACACCGGGGAGCTGTTTTTT.

V is TRBV15 and J is TRBJ2-1; 9 bases line up with TRBD2. Germline-derived CDR1 and CDR2 are LNHNV and YYDKDF (reference sequence). The CDR3 has 18 residues. With 5 bases clipped from V and 4 bases from J, the junction kept 15 bases outside the gene matches. As DNA, the CDR3 is TGTGCCACCAGCCCCCTTAGCGGGGGAAACCTTTTTTACAATGAGCAGTTCTTC. Protein: CATSPLSGGNLFYNEQFF.

DNA of the CDR3: TGTGCCAGTCGATCACAGGGATACAATTCACCCCTCCACTTT. Amino acid sequence: CASRSQGYNSPLHF. This chain connects TRBV27 to TRBJ1-6, with a weak D call TRBD1 (6 bases). Germline CDR1 MNHEY, CDR2 SMNVEV (reference sequence). The CDR3 sequence is 14 residues long. Trimming pared 9 bases from V and 7 bases from J, leaving 16 bases between.

V and J are TRBV7-9 and TRBJ2-1; 9 positions match TRBD1. This CDR3 has 14 amino acids. The V segment lost 5 bases and the J segment 9 bases; nucleotides outside the gene matches: 8. Germline CDR1 reads SEHNR; CDR2 reads FQNEAQ (reference sequence). This CDR3 reads CASSPEQGAFEQFF. CDR3 DNA sequence: TGTGCCAGCAGCCCGGAACAGGGGGCCTTTGAGCAGTTCTTC.

This clone has a handful of counts. The V and J genes are TRBV25-1 and TRBJ1-1, with D uncertain. CDR3 length: 14 residues. V was trimmed by 3 bases and J by 1 base, leaving 9 bases between them. Germline loops: CDR1 MGHDK, CDR2 SYGVNS. The CDR3 here is CASSDRFGNTEAFF. CDR3 nucleotides: TGTGCCAGCAGTGACAGGTTCGGGAACACTGAAGCTTTCTTT.

This sequence joins TRBV19 and TRBJ2-4; D may be TRBD1 (5 bases). The CDR3 covers 19 residues. Germline CDR1 reads LNHDA; CDR2 reads SQIVND (reference sequence). V lost 5 bases and J 0 bases, leaving 23 bases between the germline ends. The CDR3 sequence: CASSLRQPTSLIAKNIQYF. DNA for the CDR3: TGTGCCAGTAGTCTCCGACAGCCTACGAGCCTCATAGCCAAAAACATTCAGTACTTC.

This clone has more than one count but fewer than ten. CDR3 coding DNA: TGTGCCAGCGGTGCGGGGAGCCAAGAGACCCAGTACTTC. Protein: CASGAGSQETQYF. The J gene is TRBJ2-5, the V gene TRBV9, with D possibly TRBD2 on 6 matching bases. Per germline, CDR1 SGDLS and CDR2 YYNGEE. This CDR3 is built from 13 residues. Trimming stripped 7 bases from V and 1 base from J, with 11 bases between.

The genes are TRBV2 and TRBJ1-6; 7 nucleotides line up with TRBD1. The V gene's germline CDR1 is SNHLY and CDR2 FYNNEI. V shed 6 bases, J shed 9 bases, and the junction held 8 bases outside the gene matches. The CDR3 totals 14 residues. CDR3 region: CASRGQLGGSPLHF. The CDR3 DNA reads as TGTGCCAGCAGGGGACAGCTGGGGGGTTCACCCCTCCACTTT.

The chain links TRBV27 to TRBJ1-1, with no clear D. The germline CDR1 and CDR2 sequences are MNHEY and SMNVEV (reference sequence). Trimming left V 3 bases short and J 0 bases short, with 11 bases between. The CDR3 extends over 15 amino acids. The CDR3 sequence is CASSFEAGLNTEAFF. The CDR3, as DNA: TGTGCCAGCAGTTTCGAGGCGGGTTTGAACACTGAAGCTTTCTTT.

The chain employs TRBV27 and TRBJ1-5; TRBD1 might be the D (5 bases). V lost 5 bases to trimming and J lost 11 bases, with 13 bases between them. The CDR3 extends over 12 amino acids. Germline V gives CDR1 MNHEY, CDR2 SMNVEV (reference sequence). This CDR3 reads CASSGRGGTQHF. The CDR3 region has the DNA TGTGCCAGCAGTGGTCGGGGGGGGACCCAGCATTTT.

This clone has more than one count but fewer than ten. The V call is TRBV10-2, the J call TRBJ2-3; D is ambiguous. V was clipped by 10 bases and J by 6 bases, with 17 bases between them. Germline V gene data show CDR1 as WSHSY and CDR2 as SAAADI. This CDR3 is 13 amino acids long. The CDR3 DNA reads as TGCGCCACCACTTGGCGGCCGGCGGATACGCAGTATTTT. Translation gives CATTWRPADTQYF.

This clone has more than one count but fewer than ten. The CDR3 bases are TGTGCCAGCAGTACTCTTGACAGGAGGCACGAGCAGTACTTC. As protein: CASSTLDRRHEQYF. The V and J genes are TRBV27 and TRBJ2-7; D possibly corresponds to TRBD1 (6 bases). Germline CDR1 is MNHEY and CDR2 is SMNVEV (reference sequence). The CDR3 covers 14 residues. V lost 5 bases, J lost 5 bases, and 16 bases lay in between.

The chain links TRBV7-8 to TRBJ1-5, with 10 positions matching TRBD1. CDR1 and CDR2 from the germline V gene are SGHVS and FQNEAQ. After removal of 0 bases from V and 4 bases from J, the junction contained 0 bases not matched to a gene. The CDR3 has 15 amino acids. CDR3 in DNA: TGTGCCAGCAGCTTAGCGGGACAGGGGAATCAGCCCCAGCATTTT. Translated, it gives CASSLAGQGNQPQHF.

This chain connects TRBV5-5 to TRBJ1-4; 7 nucleotides agree with TRBD1. This CDR3 is built from 17 residues. CDR1 is SGHKS and CDR2 is YYEKEE in the germline V gene (reference sequence). J gave up 0 bases and V 3 bases, and 8 bases lay outside the gene matches. CDR3 sequence reads: CASSSNRGFTTNEKLFF. For the CDR3, the DNA is TGTGCCAGCAGCTCTAACAGGGGCTTTACAACTAATGAAAAACTGTTTTTT.

This clone was seen a handful of times. The V gene is TRBV6-1, the J gene TRBJ1-6; D is undetermined. Germline values: CDR1 MNHNS, CDR2 SASEGT. Trimming took off 1 base at V and 7 bases at J, with 8 bases between the two ends. This CDR3 has 14 residues. The CDR3 DNA sequence: TGTGCCAGCAGTGAAGTTGAGAAGAATTCACCCCTCCACTTT. It is translated as CASSEVEKNSPLHF.

This clone was found once. CDR3 nucleotides: TGTGCCAGCAGCCCTGACATTACTTCCTACGAGCAGTACTTC. This gives the protein CASSPDITSYEQYF. The rearrangement links TRBV6-6 to TRBJ2-7; D uncertain. The germline CDR1 and CDR2 sequences are MNHNY and SVGAGI (reference sequence). The CDR3 covers 14 residues. V was cut by 6 bases and J by 1 base, with 13 bases left in between.

This clone was observed a handful of times. This chain joins TRBV4-1 and TRBJ1-6, with 8 bases matching TRBD1. In germline, CDR1 is MGHRA, CDR2 YSYEKL. CDR3 size: 18 residues. After removal of 0 bases from V and 5 bases from J, the junction contained 9 bases not matched to a gene. Here the CDR3 DNA reads TGCGCCAGCAGCCAAGATAAGGACAGGGCCGATCATAATTCACCCCTCCACTTT. It yields the protein CASSQDKDRADHNSPLHF.

The V gene is TRBV11-2, the J gene TRBJ2-3, with 9 bases matching TRBD2. The CDR3 spans 19 residues. Germline-derived CDR1 and CDR2 are SGHAT and FQNNGV. The V gene end was trimmed by 5 bases and the J gene end by 0 bases; junction bases not matched to a gene: 15. Here the CDR3 reads CASSPRKSSSGASTDTQYF. The CDR3 DNA is TGTGCCAGCAGCCCTAGGAAGAGTTCTAGCGGGGCGAGCACAGATACGCAGTATTTT.

J is TRBJ1-5 and V is TRBV19; TRBD1 agrees at 7 bases. Germline values: CDR1 LNHDA, CDR2 SQIVND (reference sequence). V lost 6 bases to trimming and J lost 8 bases; unmatched junction nucleotides: 7. The CDR3 runs to 13 residues. CDR3 nucleotide sequence: TGTGCCAGTAGCCGGGACAGACCCAAGCCCCAGCATTTT. Translating gives CASSRDRPKPQHF.

Only one count was recorded for this clone. V gene TRBV5-1 combines with J gene TRBJ2-1, with TRBD1 identical over 7 bases. Germline CDR1 reads SGHRS; CDR2 reads YFSETQ. The CDR3 is 16 amino acids. Trimming cost V 4 bases and J 0 bases; bases outside gene matches: 7. As DNA, the CDR3 is TGCGCCAGCAGCCCGGGACAGACAGGCTCCTACAATGAGCAGTTCTTC. It is translated as CASSPGQTGSYNEQFF.

V and J are TRBV4-1 and TRBJ1-5; D is possibly TRBD1 (5 bases). The CDR3 covers 15 residues. The V end lost 3 bases, the J end lost 2 bases, and 11 bases lay between the germline ends. Germline assignment: CDR1 MGHRA and CDR2 YSYEKL. The CDR3 nucleotides read TGCGCCAGCAGCCAGCCCGTCAGGGGCAATCAGCCCCAGCATTTT. Its protein is CASSQPVRGNQPQHF.

The chain couples TRBV2 to TRBJ2-2; maybe TRBD1 (6 bases). V lost 8 bases and J 8 bases, leaving 18 bases between the germline ends. The CDR3 sequence is 14 residues long. Germline-derived CDR1 and CDR2 are SNHLY and FYNNEI. The CDR3 reads CASRLLNREGELFF. In DNA form, the CDR3 reads TGTGCCAGCCGTCTGCTTAACAGGGAAGGGGAGCTGTTTTTT.